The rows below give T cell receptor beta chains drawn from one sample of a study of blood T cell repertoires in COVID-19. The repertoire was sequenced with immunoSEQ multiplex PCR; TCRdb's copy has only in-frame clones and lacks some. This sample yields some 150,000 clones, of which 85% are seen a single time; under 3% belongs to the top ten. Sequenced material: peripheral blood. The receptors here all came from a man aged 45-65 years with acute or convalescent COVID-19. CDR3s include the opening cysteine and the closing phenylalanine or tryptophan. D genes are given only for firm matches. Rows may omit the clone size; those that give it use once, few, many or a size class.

DNA: TGTGCCAGTAGTATAGATCGGGCAGGGGGCGGTGAAAAACTGTTTTTT
CDR3: CASSIDRAGGGEKLFF
size: .
J: TRBJ1-4
V: TRBV19
D: TRBD1

DNA: TGCGCCAGCAGCCTCAGGGGCACAGATACGCAGTATTTT
CDR3: CASSLRGTDTQYF
size: .
J: TRBJ2-3
V: TRBV5-1
D: .

DNA: TGTGCCAGCAGTTTGGAGAACAATGAGCAGTTCTTC
CDR3: CASSLENNEQFF
size: once
J: TRBJ2-1
V: TRBV12-3/TRBV12-4
D: .

DNA: TGCGCCAGCAGGCCCGCAGGGAATAACTATGGCTACACCTTC
CDR3: CASRPAGNNYGYTF
size: .
J: TRBJ1-2
V: TRBV5-1
D: .

DNA: TGTGCCCACAAGCGGCGGAGCACAGATACGCAGTATTTT
CDR3: CAHKRRSTDTQYF
size: .
J: TRBJ2-3
V: TRBV30
D: .

DNA: TGTGCCAGTGGCAGGGGGCTCGGGTACGAGCAGTACTTC
CDR3: CASGRGLGYEQYF
size: .
J: TRBJ2-7
V: TRBV19
D: TRBD1

DNA: TGCGCCAGCAGCTTGGGACAGGGGGCCAGGGAGACCCAGTACTTC
CDR3: CASSLGQGARETQYF
size: .
J: TRBJ2-5
V: TRBV5-1
D: TRBD1

DNA: TGCGCCGGCAGCTCTCCAAAGGGGGCTAAGGGGGAGACCCAGTACTTC
CDR3: CAGSSPKGAKGETQYF
size: .
J: TRBJ2-5
V: TRBV5-1
D: TRBD1

DNA: TGCGCCAGCAGCCAAGATGTTGCGGGGGGGCGCGCCGGGGAGCTGTTTTTT
CDR3: CASSQDVAGGRAGELFF
size: .
J: TRBJ2-2
V: TRBV4-1
D: TRBD2

DNA: TGTGCCAGCAGTAATCAGGGTTCTTCTGAAGCTTTCTTT
CDR3: CASSNQGSSEAFF
size: .
J: TRBJ1-1
V: TRBV6-6
D: .

DNA: TGTGCCAGCAGGCCGGGAGTCTATAATTCACCCCTCCACTTT
CDR3: CASRPGVYNSPLHF
size: .
J: TRBJ1-6
V: TRBV27
D: .

DNA: TGTGCCAGTACGGGGGGCTCCTACAATGAGCAGTTCTTC
CDR3: CASTGGSYNEQFF
size: once
J: TRBJ2-1
V: TRBV19
D: TRBD2

DNA: TGTGCCAGCAGCTTAGCGGGACAGTCCTACGAGCAGTACTTC
CDR3: CASSLAGQSYEQYF
size: .
J: TRBJ2-7
V: TRBV7-2
D: TRBD1

DNA: TGTGCCAGCAGCTCAGACAGGGGATGGGGCGGGGAGCTGTTTTTT
CDR3: CASSSDRGWGGELFF
size: .
J: TRBJ2-2
V: TRBV7-8
D: TRBD1

DNA: TGTGCCAGTAGTACGTTCGGGACAGCTTCAGGAAACACCATATATTTT
CDR3: CASSTFGTASGNTIYF
size: .
J: TRBJ1-3
V: TRBV19
D: TRBD1

DNA: TGTGCCAGCAGCGCAGACAGGGTGTGGACAGATACGCAGTATTTT
CDR3: CASSADRVWTDTQYF
size: .
J: TRBJ2-3
V: TRBV9
D: TRBD1

DNA: TGCGCCAGCAGCTTGGAGCGGGGATATGGCTACACCTTC
CDR3: CASSLERGYGYTF
size: .
J: TRBJ1-2
V: TRBV5-1
D: .

DNA: TGTGCCAGCAAGGGGCGGGAGAATAACACCGGGGAGCTGTTTTTT
CDR3: CASKGRENNTGELFF
size: .
J: TRBJ2-2
V: TRBV9
D: TRBD2

DNA: TGCGCCAGCAGCCAAGAAGGCGGGACCTTCTACGAGCAGTACTTC
CDR3: CASSQEGGTFYEQYF
size: once
J: TRBJ2-7
V: TRBV4-1
D: .

DNA: TGTGCCAGCAGCTTCCGGACAGGGGGCAGTAGGGCTTTCTTT
CDR3: CASSFRTGGSRAFF
size: .
J: TRBJ1-1
V: TRBV5-8
D: TRBD1

DNA: TGTGCCAGCAGCACGTCTACTAGAAATGAGCAGTTCTTC
CDR3: CASSTSTRNEQFF
size: .
J: TRBJ2-1
V: TRBV11-3
D: .

DNA: TGTGCCAGCATCGTGGGGCTAGCGGGAGGGCATACGCAGTATTTT
CDR3: CASIVGLAGGHTQYF
size: .
J: TRBJ2-3
V: TRBV28
D: TRBD2

DNA: TGTGCCAGCATGGACAGGGAAAAAGGTGGCTACACCTTC
CDR3: CASMDREKGGYTF
size: .
J: TRBJ1-2
V: TRBV19
D: TRBD1

DNA: TGTGCCAGCTCACCGGACAGGGCGGGTGAGCAGTTCTTC
CDR3: CASSPDRAGEQFF
size: .
J: TRBJ2-1
V: TRBV18
D: TRBD1

DNA: TGTGCCAGCAGCTTAGGGGTTGTCGGCGGGAGGCCTTACAATGAGCAGTTCTTC
CDR3: CASSLGVVGGRPYNEQFF
size: .
J: TRBJ2-1
V: TRBV11-3
D: TRBD2

DNA: TGTGCCAGCAGCTTGGAGGGGAGGGGAAGCATTCAGTACTTC
CDR3: CASSLEGRGSIQYF
size: .
J: TRBJ2-4
V: TRBV5-6
D: TRBD2

DNA: TGTGCCACTAAGGGGGTAAATGAGCAGTTCTTC
CDR3: CATKGVNEQFF
size: once
J: TRBJ2-1
V: TRBV24-1
D: .

DNA: TGCGCCAGCAGGATCGTCCCGGGACTAGCGGGGGTGGATGAGCAGTTCTTC
CDR3: CASRIVPGLAGVDEQFF
size: .
J: TRBJ2-1
V: TRBV5-1
D: TRBD2

DNA: TGTGCCAGCAGCGCTAACTTGCGGGAGTGGGGTGAGCAGTTCTTC
CDR3: CASSANLREWGEQFF
size: .
J: TRBJ2-1
V: TRBV7-9
D: TRBD2

DNA: TGTGCCAGCAGTGAGGGAGTAGCGGGCACAGATACGCAGTATTTT
CDR3: CASSEGVAGTDTQYF
size: .
J: TRBJ2-3
V: TRBV2
D: .

DNA: TGTGCCAGCAGTGAGACAGGCCCTGGAAACACCATATATTTT
CDR3: CASSETGPGNTIYF
size: .
J: TRBJ1-3
V: TRBV6-1
D: .

DNA: TGCGCCAGCAGCCAAGATCCGGCGGGAAGTTGGGAGCAGTACTTC
CDR3: CASSQDPAGSWEQYF
size: .
J: TRBJ2-7
V: TRBV4-1
D: .

DNA: TGCGCCAGCAGCCCACCACAGCCCTACACAGATACGCAGTATTTT
CDR3: CASSPPQPYTDTQYF
size: .
J: TRBJ2-3
V: TRBV5-1
D: .

DNA: TGTGCCACCAGTGATTACCCTAGCTACAATGAGCAGTTCTTC
CDR3: CATSDYPSYNEQFF
size: once
J: TRBJ2-1
V: TRBV24-1
D: .

DNA: TGTGCCAGCAGTAGAAGGGGGTATGAGCAGTTCTTC
CDR3: CASSRRGYEQFF
size: .
J: TRBJ2-1
V: TRBV28
D: .

DNA: TGCGCCAGCAGCCAAGGGCCCGTCTTTTCCTACGAGCAGTACTTC
CDR3: CASSQGPVFSYEQYF
size: few
J: TRBJ2-7
V: TRBV4-1
D: .

DNA: TGTGCCATCAGCCCCCAGGACAGGGCAACTAATGAAAAACTGTTTTTT
CDR3: CAISPQDRATNEKLFF
size: .
J: TRBJ1-4
V: TRBV10-3
D: TRBD1

DNA: TGCGCCAGCAAATCGGGACTAGCGGGGGACGAGCAGTACTTC
CDR3: CASKSGLAGDEQYF
size: .
J: TRBJ2-7
V: TRBV10-2
D: TRBD2

DNA: TGTGCCAGCAGCTTTACACCTCCGGGACAGGGGCAGTGGCCCCAGCATTTT
CDR3: CASSFTPPGQGQWPQHF
size: .
J: TRBJ1-5
V: TRBV7-6
D: TRBD1

DNA: TGTGCCACCAGTGATTCACCCGGGACAGGTACCTCTGGGGCCAACGTCCTGACTTTC
CDR3: CATSDSPGTGTSGANVLTF
size: .
J: TRBJ2-6
V: TRBV24-1
D: TRBD1

DNA: TGTGCCAGCAGGCGACTAGCGATGACAGATACGCAGTATTTT
CDR3: CASRRLAMTDTQYF
size: .
J: TRBJ2-3
V: TRBV27
D: TRBD2

DNA: TGTGCCAGCAGCTTCACTAGCGGGGTTGGGCAGTTCTTC
CDR3: CASSFTSGVGQFF
size: once
J: TRBJ2-1
V: TRBV7-2
D: TRBD2

DNA: TGTGCCAGCGCTAGCGGGATAGCTTCGGGGGAGCTGTTTTTT
CDR3: CASASGIASGELFF
size: few
J: TRBJ2-2
V: TRBV6-5
D: TRBD2

DNA: TGTGCCAGCAGCCCGAGTGGACTAGCGGGAGAGGAAGAGCAGTTCTTC
CDR3: CASSPSGLAGEEEQFF
size: .
J: TRBJ2-1
V: TRBV7-2
D: TRBD2

DNA: TGTGCCAGCAGTTACTCTATCGGGCAGGGAGGTTCCTACGAGCAGTACTTC
CDR3: CASSYSIGQGGSYEQYF
size: .
J: TRBJ2-7
V: TRBV6-2/TRBV6-3
D: .

DNA: TGTGCCAGCAGCTCCTATCCAGAGACCCAGTACTTC
CDR3: CASSSYPETQYF
size: .
J: TRBJ2-5
V: TRBV7-9
D: .

DNA: TGCGCCAGCAGCCCGTCTGCGGGGTTAAATTCACCCCTCCACTTT
CDR3: CASSPSAGLNSPLHF
size: .
J: TRBJ1-6
V: TRBV5-1
D: .

DNA: TGCGCCAGCAGCTTCAATAGCGGGGCTACCTACAATGAGCAGTTCTTC
CDR3: CASSFNSGATYNEQFF
size: .
J: TRBJ2-1
V: TRBV5-1
D: TRBD2

DNA: TGTGCCAGCAGTGCCCCACCTATTAACACCGGGGAGCTGTTTTTT
CDR3: CASSAPPINTGELFF
size: .
J: TRBJ2-2
V: TRBV28
D: .

DNA: TGCGCCAGCAGTGATTCCAGGGGAGGGGCAGATACGCAGTATTTT
CDR3: CASSDSRGGADTQYF
size: .
J: TRBJ2-3
V: TRBV10-1
D: .

DNA: TGCGCCAGCAGCAATAGACAGGGTTCTTCCTATGGCTACACCTTC
CDR3: CASSNRQGSSYGYTF
size: .
J: TRBJ1-2
V: TRBV4-1
D: TRBD1

DNA: TGTGCCAGCAGTTACAGACAGGGAGATGGAGGCTACACCTTC
CDR3: CASSYRQGDGGYTF
size: .
J: TRBJ1-2
V: TRBV6-6
D: TRBD1

DNA: TGTGCCAGCAGACTCAATAGCAATCAGCCCCAGCATTTT
CDR3: CASRLNSNQPQHF
size: .
J: TRBJ1-5
V: TRBV6-5
D: .

DNA: TGTGCCAGCAGCCCCCCCGAGGGACACTACGAGCAGTACTTC
CDR3: CASSPPEGHYEQYF
size: once
J: TRBJ2-7
V: TRBV9
D: .

DNA: TGCGCCAGCAGCTTGGCCCCTTCAGATTACAATGAGCAGTTCTTC
CDR3: CASSLAPSDYNEQFF
size: once
J: TRBJ2-1
V: TRBV5-1
D: .